A single sample gave rise to the 5 T cell receptor beta chains below, sequenced in a study of Graves' ophthalmopathy and Graves' hyperthyroidism. Amplification of TCR beta CDR3 regions used RNA transcripts. The first round was an RT-PCR with HTBI primers, and the second round was a multiplex PCR. TCRdb reanalysed the multiplex PCR reads using MiXCR and keeps one entry per CDR3 protein. The repertoire holds hundreds of thousands of distinct CDR3 sequences, roughly 21% seen once, with approximately 3.2% in the top ten. The sample consisted of peripheral blood. These receptors were obtained from a woman between 18 and 29 years old with stable Graves' hyperthyroidism.

The chain has TRBV28 and TRBJ2-7; the match to TRBD2 covers 10 bases. CDR1 is MDHEN, CDR2 SYDVKM, per germline. The CDR3 runs to 16 residues. The V gene end was trimmed by 7 bases and the J gene end by 2 bases; junction bases not matched to a gene: 11. This CDR3 reads CASTQPWTSGTYEQYF. CDR3 nucleotide sequence: TGTGCCAGCACTCAACCCTGGACTAGCGGAACCTACGAGCAGTACTTC. The full variable domain, completed using reference TRBV28 and TRBJ2-7, is DVKVTQSSRYLVKRTGEKVFLECVQDMDHENMFWYRQDPGLGLRLIYFSYDVKMKEKGDIPEGYSVSREKKERFSLILESASTNQTSMYLCASTQPWTSGTYEQYFGPGTRLTVT.

Here the CDR3 reads CASSSGLAGGRGSYEQYF. Written as DNA, the CDR3 is TGTGCCAGCAGTTCGGGACTAGCGGGAGGCCGGGGCTCCTACGAGCAGTACTTC. V is TRBV6-2 or TRBV6-3 and J is TRBJ2-7; 15 bases are a match to TRBD2. V trimming: 4 bases; J trimming: 0 bases; junction bases outside the gene matches: 7. Looked up from germline, CDR1 is MNHEY and CDR2 is SVGEGT. CDR3 size: 18 residues.

This clonotype was counted many times. CDR3 bases: TGTGCCAGCAGCTTGGGGCGGGTACAAGAGACCCAGTACTTC. This translates into CASSLGRVQETQYF. The rearrangement links TRBV7-2 to TRBJ2-5; TRBD1 or TRBD2 may be the D gene (5 bases each). V lost 3 bases to trimming and J lost 2 bases, with 10 bases between them. Germline values: CDR1 SGHTA, CDR2 FQGNSA. The CDR3 is 14 residues long.

This clonotype was seen many times. The chain employs TRBV6-1 and TRBJ2-7; either TRBD1 or TRBD2 may fit D (5 bases each). This CDR3 contains 15 residues. Germline lookup yields CDR1 MNHNS and CDR2 SASEGT. Trimming took off 6 bases at V and 7 bases at J, with 22 bases between the two ends. The CDR3, as DNA: TGTGCCAGCAGGAGTACCGGGACCCCACCTCATGAGCAGTACTTC. It specifies CASRSTGTPPHEQYF.

Many counts were recorded for this clonotype. The chain joins TRBV5-1 to TRBJ2-7; 10 bases map to TRBD2. Germline assignment: CDR1 SGHRS and CDR2 YFSETQ. This CDR3 comprises 15 residues. With 4 bases clipped from V and 2 bases from J, the junction kept 6 bases outside the gene matches. CDR3 nucleotides: TGCGCCAGCAGCCCACTAGCGGGAAGAACCTACGAGCAGTACTTC. This encodes CASSPLAGRTYEQYF.